What follows describes a single T cell receptor beta chain. Its antigen is not known. An end of the junction differs from the germline gene, which may be a read error. Primers used in a second PCR of about 7 to 11 cycles were a sample-barcoded 5' primer and a J-beta primer mix. TCRdb called the 5' RACE reads again in MiXCR, with one record for every CDR3 protein. This sample has over 1,200,000 distinct CDR3 sequences, with 59% found just once. Every donor gave about 9 milliliters of peripheral blood. This CDR3 region has 14 residues. Germline CDR1 MNHEY, CDR2 SMNVEV (reference sequence). These data are taken from a study of blood T cells in healthy people across ages. Study-level points and caveats: Aged donors had fewer naive CD4+ cells and lower diversity than long-lived donors.

The sequencing sample was made of blood. The chain couples TRBV27 to TRBJ2-1, with 9 nucleotides matching TRBD2. The receptor was isolated from a man aged 18-30 years in good health. The DNA of the CDR3 is TGTGCCAACAGTACCGGGACTAGCTATAGTGAGCAGTTCTTC. Translation gives CANSTGTSYSEQFF.